The clone carrying this T cell receptor (beta chain) was observed a single time. The data are from a study of blood T cell repertoires in COVID-19. The table came from immunoSEQ multiplex PCR; TCRdb's copy has only in-frame clones and leaves some out. The sample includes under 350,000 clones, approximately 83% of them seen just once. J was trimmed by 2 bases and V by 2 bases; bases with no gene match: 8. The germline V gene encodes CDR1 LGHNT and CDR2 FRNRAP. CDR3 length: 17 residues. Specimen: PBMCs or T cells enriched from blood (not recorded which). The clonotype originates from a woman aged 40 to 55 with acute COVID-19. The rearrangement joins TRBV12-5 to TRBJ2-1, with 8 bases aligning to TRBD1. The CDR3 DNA follows: TGTGCTAGTGGTTTGCCTCTCAGACAGGGGACCTACAATGAGCAGTTCTTC. Translation gives CASGLPLRQGTYNEQFF.